This T cell receptor (beta chain) was recorded in a study of T cell repertoires in cytomegalovirus infection. Study at large: Indications of both CMV infection and matching HLA type were provided by public TCR beta signatures.

The CDR3 is 16 residues long. Unmatched junction bases numbered 9, after V lost 7 bases and J lost 0 bases. CDR1 is MDHEN, CDR2 SYDVKM, per germline. In the case of this clonotype: The antigen is unknown.

Via MiXCR, TCRdb re-called the reads, giving one row per CDR3 protein. The data contain around 100,000 distinct CDR3 sequences, under 55% of them seen just once; the ten biggest clones take up 65% to 75%. This receptor was taken from a human donor in good health (CMV status not recorded). Some clones in this sample may be carry-over from other donors' samples. The material was CD8+ T cells from cultured PBMCs, obtained from culture after CMV antigen stimulation. This chain joins TRBV28 and TRBJ2-1; 7 bases line up with TRBD2. The CDR3 sequence is CASTFLAASSYNEQFF. The CDR3 DNA reads as TGTGCCAGCACATTCCTAGCGGCGAGCTCCTACAATGAGCAGTTCTTC.